A single sample gave rise to the 26 T cell receptor beta chains below, sequenced in a study of T cells in Graves' hyperthyroidism and ophthalmopathy (dated by TCRdb to the late 2010s). Library prep was done by multiplex PCR. The run used an Illumina HiSeq 2000. Amplification of TCR beta CDR3 regions was carried out from RNA transcripts. A first-round RT-PCR of the TCR CDR3 used the HTBI primer set with the Qiagen OneStep RT-PCR kit. TCRdb applied fastp at Q25 and MiXCR to the public reads, then kept only in-frame beta chains. Here each entry gathers all rows of one CDR3 protein and keeps the most common genes and DNA. The table for this sample lists around 600,000 distinct CDR3 sequences; 12% to 15% of them were counted only once. Of the sample, roughly 7.1% falls within the top ten clones. Sequenced input: blood. Receptor source: a young woman with Graves' ophthalmopathy.

This clonotype was recorded a few times. The CDR3 coding sequence is TGTGCCAGCAGCCGGACTAGCGGGAGGGCCCTCTACGAGCAGTACTTC. It encodes CASSRTSGRALYEQYF. The chain couples TRBV7-9 to TRBJ2-7; TRBD2 matches at 15 bases. V lost 5 bases to trimming and J lost 3 bases; unmatched junction nucleotides: 5. This CDR3 has 16 residues. Germline V lookup: CDR1 SEHNR, CDR2 FQNEAQ (reference sequence).

The chain has TRBV7-3 and TRBJ1-2, with a weak D call TRBD1 (6 bases). This CDR3 region has 15 residues. Germline V gene lookup returns CDR1 SGHTA and CDR2 FQGTGA. V lost 0 bases and J 9 bases, leaving 17 bases between the germline ends. CDR3 sequence: CASSLTLSGDGSYTF. The CDR3 DNA reads TGTGCCAGCAGCTTAACGTTATCAGGGGATGGAAGCTACACCTTC.

This clonotype was counted ten times or more. The chain couples TRBV11-2 to TRBJ2-5; 7 bases align to TRBD1. V shed 6 bases and J 2 bases; nucleotides not matched to a gene: 3. Germline lookup yields CDR1 SGHAT and CDR2 FQNNGV. The CDR3 extends over 13 amino acids. The CDR3 coding sequence is TGTGCCAGCAGTCGGGACAGACAAGAGACCCAGTACTTC. Translating it yields CASSRDRQETQYF.

The chain employs TRBV7-2 and TRBJ2-7, with D unresolved. Germline CDR1 reads SGHTA; CDR2 reads FQGNSA. The CDR3 extends over 12 amino acids. Trimming removed 5 bases at V and 4 bases at J, with 9 bases between. CDR3 sequence (DNA): TGTGCCAGCAGCCGAAACCAGTACGAGCAGTACTTC. Translation: CASSRNQYEQYF.

This clonotype has just a few counts. The rearrangement joins TRBV30 to TRBJ2-2; no clear D gene. This CDR3 has 16 amino acids. Germline V CDR1 and CDR2: GTSNPN, SVGIG (reference sequence). Trimming pared 6 bases from V and 3 bases from J, leaving 20 bases between. CDR3: CACHLRARPYTGELFF. The CDR3, as DNA: TGTGCCTGCCACCTAAGGGCGCGGCCATACACCGGGGAGCTGTTTTTT.

A few counts support this clonotype. The J gene is TRBJ1-1, the V gene TRBV7-9; possibly TRBD1 for D (6 bases). V was trimmed by 5 bases and J by 5 bases, leaving 15 bases between them. CDR1 and CDR2 (germline): SEHNR, FQNEAQ (reference sequence). This CDR3 is built from 14 residues. The CDR3 nucleotides read TGTGCCAGCAGCCAAAACAACGGACAGACTGAAGCTTTCTTT. This gives the protein CASSQNNGQTEAFF.

This clonotype was detected many times. The rearrangement links TRBV20-1 to TRBJ2-2; the match to TRBD2 covers 8 bases. The V and J ends lost 0 bases and 5 bases, in that order; junction bases with no gene match: 8. Germline loops: CDR1 DFQATT, CDR2 SNEGSKA (reference sequence). This CDR3 spans 16 amino acids. The CDR3, as DNA: TGCAGTGCTAGAGATCCCAGCGGGAGTCTGACCGGGGAGCTGTTTTTT. Protein: CSARDPSGSLTGELFF.

Comment on this clonotype: Just one base apart from a much larger clone, this may be a read error. V is TRBV3-1 and J is TRBJ2-7; 9 nucleotides match TRBD1. Per the germline V gene, CDR1 is LGHDT and CDR2 is YNNKEL (reference sequence). The CDR3 contains 13 residues. CDR3 sequence: CASSQSGQGKQHF. The CDR3 nucleotides are TGTGCCAGCAGCCAATCAGGACAGGGGAAGCAGCACTTC.

The sample holds many counts of this clonotype. This chain joins TRBV28 and TRBJ1-4; 9 nucleotides agree with TRBD1. Germline values: CDR1 MDHEN, CDR2 SYDVKM. Trimming removed 4 bases from V and 8 bases from J; junction bases left unmatched: 8. CDR3 length: 15 residues. CDR3 protein: CASSSGDRAGEKLFF. The CDR3 DNA is TGTGCCAGCAGTTCAGGGGACAGGGCAGGCGAAAAACTGTTTTTT. Based on the CDR3 plus reference TRBV28 and TRBJ1-4, the full variable domain is DVKVTQSSRYLVKRTGEKVFLECVQDMDHENMFWYRQDPGLGLRLIYFSYDVKMKEKGDIPEGYSVSREKKERFSLILESASTNQTSMYLCASSSGDRAGEKLFFGSGTQLSVL.

A few counts support this clonotype. The V and J genes are TRBV19 and TRBJ1-4, with D possibly being TRBD1 (5 bases). Germline assignment: CDR1 LNHDA and CDR2 SQIVND (reference sequence). Trimming took 5 bases from V and 4 from J, leaving 14 bases between them. The length of the CDR3 is 15 residues. CDR3 DNA: TGTGCCAGTAGTCCATCGTGGACAAGTAATGAAAAACTGTTTTTT. Its translation: CASSPSWTSNEKLFF.

This clonotype has just a few counts. This chain connects TRBV4-1 to TRBJ1-2; possible D gene TRBD1, 5 bases. V gave up 0 bases and J gave up 4 bases, with 15 bases separating them. CDR3 length: 16 amino acids. Germline CDR1 reads MGHRA; CDR2 reads YSYEKL. The CDR3 is CASSQEVTVGGYGYTF. The CDR3 DNA reads TGCGCCAGCAGCCAAGAGGTGACAGTCGGAGGCTATGGCTACACCTTC.

This clonotype came up a few times. The chain carries TRBV4-1 and TRBJ2-7, with 7 bases matching TRBD2. The CDR3 totals 17 residues. J was trimmed by 5 bases and V by 0 bases; bases with no gene match: 13. Germline V gene lookup returns CDR1 MGHRA and CDR2 YSYEKL. DNA of the CDR3: TGCGCCAGCAGCCAAGATAAGGTCCGGCGGGAGCTAGACGAGCAGTACTTC. This gives the protein CASSQDKVRRELDEQYF.

This clonotype was picked up many times. V gene TRBV29-1 combines with J gene TRBJ2-3; D is perhaps TRBD1 (5 bases). The germline V gene has CDR1 SQVTM and CDR2 ANQGSEA. There are 14 residues in the CDR3. Trimming shortened V by 7 bases and J by 2 bases, and 16 bases separated the two germline ends. CDR3 residues: CSALTGPNTDTQYF. CDR3 nucleotide sequence: TGCAGCGCACTCACAGGCCCAAACACAGATACGCAGTATTTT.

The V and J genes are TRBV5-1 and TRBJ2-1, with 10 bases that match TRBD2. Germline V gene sequence: CDR1 SGHRS, CDR2 YFSETQ. This CDR3 region has 15 residues. With V trimmed by 4 bases and J by 3 bases, 4 bases remained unmatched. The CDR3, as DNA: TGCGCCAGCAGCCAAGGGACTAGCGTCTACAATGAGCAGTTCTTC. Translating it yields CASSQGTSVYNEQFF.

The chain combines TRBV12-3 or TRBV12-4 with TRBJ1-1, with a tentative D call TRBD1 (6 bases). The V end was cut by 6 bases, the J end by 5 bases, with 13 bases between. The CDR3 loop spans 13 amino acids. In DNA, the CDR3 is TGTGCCAGCAGAAAGTCCAGGGGAACTGAAGCTTTCTTT. Translated, it gives CASRKSRGTEAFF.

As for this clonotype: A read error may be the cause here, since a much bigger clone is one base away. The rearrangement joins TRBV7-2 to TRBJ2-4; D unclear. The germline gives CDR1 SGHTA, CDR2 FQGNSA. The CDR3 contains 13 residues. This chain's CDR3 is CANSTAPQVVQYF. The DNA of the CDR3 is TGTGCCAACAGCACGGCTCCTCAGGTAGTTCAGTACTTC. Full variable domain (remainder filled in from reference TRBV7-2 and TRBJ2-4): GAGVSQSPSNKVTEKGKDVELRCDPISGHTALYWYRQSLGQGLEFLIYFQGNSAPDKSGLPSDRFSAERTGGSVSTLTIQRTQQEDSAVYLCANSTAPQVVQYFGAGTRLSVL.

The chain links TRBV4-1 to TRBJ2-3; D ambiguous. CDR1 and CDR2 from the germline V gene are MGHRA and YSYEKL. Trimming stripped 0 bases from V and 4 bases from J, with 14 bases between. CDR3 length equals 16 residues. The CDR3 is CASSQDYQERADTQYF. CDR3 DNA: TGCGCCAGCAGCCAAGATTATCAGGAGAGAGCAGATACGCAGTATTTT.

This clonotype was found a few times. The V and J genes are TRBV27 and TRBJ1-6; 8 bases agree with TRBD1. In germline, CDR1 is MNHEY, CDR2 SMNVEV (reference sequence). This CDR3 comprises 16 residues. The junction had 8 bases not matched to a gene; V was cut back by 3 bases and J by 7 bases. DNA for the CDR3: TGTGCCAGCAGTTTGTGGACAGGGAAGGTCAATTCACCCCTCCACTTT. It is translated as CASSLWTGKVNSPLHF.

Many counts were recorded for this clonotype. The V gene is TRBV28, the J gene TRBJ2-7; 9 nucleotides match TRBD1. The CDR3 is 16 residues long. Germline loops: CDR1 MDHEN, CDR2 SYDVKM. The ends lost 6 bases at V and 3 bases at J; junction bases unmatched: 12. CDR3 residues: CASRPSGTGLNYEQYF. In nucleotides, the CDR3 is TGTGCCAGCAGGCCCTCCGGGACAGGGCTGAACTACGAGCAGTACTTC.

This clonotype has more than one count but fewer than ten. V usage is TRBV12-3 or TRBV12-4 and J usage is TRBJ2-4; TRBD2 is a possible D gene (5 bases). V lost 10 bases to trimming and J lost 1 base, with 11 bases between them. This CDR3 spans 13 amino acids. Here the CDR3 DNA reads TGTGCCACCCGTAGGACTGCCAAAAACATTCAGTACTTC. This translates into CATRRTAKNIQYF.

The chain has TRBV6-1 and TRBJ2-5; 10 bases match TRBD2. The CDR3 has 16 residues. CDR1 MNHNS and CDR2 SASEGT come from the germline V gene. The V segment lost 5 bases and the J segment 1 base; nucleotides outside the gene matches: 7. The CDR3 sequence: CASSLELAGFQETQYF. Written as DNA, the CDR3 is TGTGCCAGCAGTCTAGAACTAGCGGGGTTCCAAGAGACCCAGTACTTC.

The sample holds many counts of this clonotype. The chain recombines TRBV28 with TRBJ2-3; a possible D gene is TRBD2 (5 bases). Between the trimmed V and J ends, which lost 5 bases and 2 bases, there was a span of 14 bases. The CDR3 runs to 15 residues. Per germline, CDR1 MDHEN and CDR2 SYDVKM. Here the CDR3 DNA reads TGTGCCAGCAGTACCCCGGGAACAGCCACAGATACGCAGTATTTT. It codes for CASSTPGTATDTQYF.

This clonotype came up many times. This sequence joins TRBV11-2 and TRBJ2-5; the match to TRBD2 covers 11 bases. The CDR3 extends over 17 amino acids. V lost 0 bases and J lost 5; bases outside the gene matches: 8. Germline loops: CDR1 SGHAT, CDR2 FQNNGV. CDR3 residues: CASSLEPIAGGGETQYF. The CDR3 DNA follows: TGTGCCAGCAGCTTAGAACCGATAGCGGGAGGGGGTGAGACCCAGTACTTC.

V is TRBV6-2 or TRBV6-3 and J is TRBJ2-5; 7 bases are shared with TRBD1. With V trimmed by 6 bases and J by 2 bases, 12 bases remained unmatched. The CDR3 consists of 16 residues. Germline CDR1 and CDR2: MNHEY and SVGEGT. The CDR3 spells CASRSRGGRGQETQYF. Here the CDR3 DNA reads TGTGCCAGCAGAAGTAGAGGGGGCAGAGGACAAGAGACCCAGTACTTC.

This clonotype was seen ten or more times. The chain employs TRBV28 and TRBJ2-7; 11 bases line up with TRBD1. The germline V gene encodes CDR1 MDHEN and CDR2 SYDVKM. The CDR3 totals 17 residues. The junction had 12 bases not matched to a gene; V was cut back by 3 bases and J by 5 bases. The CDR3 reads CASSLARTGGLGNEQYF. CDR3 nucleotides: TGTGCCAGCAGTTTGGCTAGGACAGGGGGCCTCGGAAACGAGCAGTACTTC.

This clonotype has a count of ten or more. The rearrangement joins TRBV7-9 to TRBJ2-5; 12 bases fit TRBD2. Trimming removed 8 bases from V and 1 base from J; junction bases left unmatched: 20. This CDR3 comprises 20 residues. CDR1 and CDR2 from the germline V gene are SEHNR and FQNEAQ (reference sequence). CDR3 bases: TGTGCCAGCGAGGCGGCTAGCGGGAGGGCCGGTACGCCCTTCCAAGAGACCCAGTACTTC. This sequence encodes CASEAASGRAGTPFQETQYF.